This entry is about one T cell receptor beta chain. This sample was included in a study of blood T cell repertoires in COVID-19. For the study at large: The cDNA or gDNA used as material had been derived from T cells, B-cell-depleted T cells, or PBMCs.

TCRdb's copy holds only in-frame clones and misses some; the assay was immunoSEQ multiplex PCR. Here the sample spans around 300,000 clones, approximately 90% being singletons. The CDR3 has 15 residues. The origin of this receptor is a woman aged 25 to 39 with COVID-19, enrolled during active disease. The V and J genes are TRBV21-1 and TRBJ2-7; the D call of TRBD2 is as the table states it, not checked on the DNA. TRBV21-1 is annotated as a pseudogene. Sequenced input: peripheral blood. Here the CDR3 DNA reads TGCCCCAAGGTCGGCCACCGGGGACTTTCTTACGAGCAGTACTTC. Translating it yields CPKVGHRGLSYEQYF.